The clone carrying this TCR beta chain was detected only a few times. Its specificity is unknown. These data originate in a study of cytomegalovirus exposure and HLA in healthy donors. Study-level results: CMV antigen specificity was confirmed in vitro for a few CMV-associated chains.

The primer mix had 60 Vbeta and 13 Jbeta primers. Sequencing used immunoSEQ multiplex PCR; TCRdb keeps in-frame clones, though not all of them. The data show some 140,000 clones, with over 50% seen just once and around 1.6% held by the top ten. This CDR3 contains 12 residues. Germline V gene lookup returns CDR1 MNHEY and CDR2 SVGAGI. The germline V and J ends were trimmed by 6 bases and 6 bases, with 10 bases remaining between them. Sequenced material: PBMCs. This clonotype was sampled from a human donor in good health. This chain connects TRBV6-5 to TRBJ2-3, with D maybe TRBD1 (6 bases). The CDR3 DNA reads as TGTGCCAGCAGCCTAGGGGGTGATACGCAGTATTTT. Translating it yields CASSLGGDTQYF.